There are a few counts of the clone carrying this T cell receptor beta chain. This specimen comes from a study of early T cells in non-severe SARS-CoV-2 infection. In the study overall: Alpha and beta chains were unpaired, from unsorted whole-blood bulk RNA.

Trimming took 4 bases from V and 9 from J; bases not matched to a gene: 10. The CDR3 runs to 16 residues. Germline-derived CDR1 and CDR2 are KGHSH and LQKENI. Unique molecular identifiers were attached to individual cDNA molecules. TCRdb reanalysed the 5' RACE reads using MiXCR and keeps one entry per CDR3 protein. This sample has 60,000 to 90,000 distinct CDR3 sequences; roughly 9.6% occur once, and the top ten carry 4.5% to 5%. The sequence derives from an adult who was a healthcare worker with PCR-confirmed SARS-CoV-2 infection or an uninfected control (not recorded which). The chain has TRBV18 and TRBJ1-6; TRBD1 aligns across 9 bases. The sample consisted of whole blood. The CDR3 nucleotides are TGTGCCAGCTCACAGTCGGGACAGGGATTCGGTTCACCCCTCCACTTT. Translated: CASSQSGQGFGSPLHF.